This T cell receptor (beta chain) appears in the sequencing data of a study of T cell changes during pregnancy in multiple sclerosis. Germline lookup yields CDR1 LNHDA and CDR2 SQIVND (reference sequence). With V trimmed by 6 bases and J by 7 bases, 9 bases remained unmatched. The CDR3 runs 15 residues. Using immunoSEQ multiplex PCR, the repertoire was profiled, and TCRdb retains in-frame clones only, with some absent. This table has tens of thousands of clones, 90% to 95% appearing once. The clonotype originates from a female donor in good health, enrolled as a control in a pregnancy study. This chain links TRBV19 with TRBJ1-6; 7 bases fit TRBD1. The specimen comprised CD4+ T cells from peripheral blood mononuclear cells, sampled in the third trimester of pregnancy. This CDR3 is CASRIRTGENSPLHF. The CDR3 DNA is TGTGCCAGTAGGATCCGGACAGGCGAGAATTCACCCCTCCACTTT. The variable domain in full, with the rest retrieved from reference TRBV19 and TRBJ1-6, is DGGITQSPKYLFRKEGQNVTLSCEQNLNHDAMYWYRQDPGQGLRLIYYSQIVNDFQKGDIAEGYSVSREKKESFPLTVTSAQKNPTAFYLCASRIRTGENSPLHFGNGTRLTVT.